Below, 32 T cell receptor beta chains from the same sample are listed, as sequenced in a study of post-analysis software for immune sequencing data. Whole-study findings and limits: Compared with controls, patients had more of about 5 TRBV segments, including TRBV5-6, TRBV5-1 and TRBV20-1.

TCR beta cDNA libraries included unique molecular identifiers. Using its own MiXCR run on the PCR reads, TCRdb lists one record per CDR3 protein. The table has hundreds of thousands of distinct CDR3 sequences, about 57% seen once. Their antigens remain unidentified. Specimen: blood. Every receptor here comes from a girl between 5 and 17 years old with multiple sclerosis.

In the case of this clonotype: One end of the junction is discordant with germline, which a read error may explain. The chain's CDR3 is CAGSLTGGSGNIQYF. CDR3 sequence (DNA): TGTGCCGGCAGCTTAACAGGGGGTTCGGGAAACATTCAGTACTTC. The chain employs TRBV7-8 and TRBJ2-4, with 8 bases aligning to TRBD1. The CDR3 length is 15 residues. Germline V gene data show CDR1 as SGHVS and CDR2 as FQNEAQ.

The chain employs TRBV20-1 and TRBJ2-3, with TRBD2 matching over 9 bases. Looked up from germline, CDR1 is DFQATT and CDR2 is SNEGSKA (reference sequence). Trimming removed 5 bases from V and 2 bases from J; junction bases left unmatched: 8. The CDR3 loop spans 15 amino acids. CDR3 in amino acids: CSAETGTSLTDTQYF. For the CDR3, the DNA is TGCAGTGCTGAGACCGGGACTAGCCTCACAGATACGCAGTATTTT.

This clonotype has only a few counts. The chain has TRBV15 and TRBJ2-3, with TRBD1 matching 9 bases. The ends lost 3 bases at V and 5 bases at J; junction bases unmatched: 9. From germline, CDR1 is LNHNV and CDR2 YYDKDF (reference sequence). This CDR3 spans 16 amino acids. In nucleotides, the CDR3 is TGTGCCACCAGCAGGAGACGGGACAGGGTAGGAGATACGCAGTATTTT. Protein: CATSRRRDRVGDTQYF.

This clonotype was detected once. The gene calls are TRBV7-6 and TRBJ2-5; the D gene could be TRBD1 or TRBD2 (6 bases each). The germline CDR1 and CDR2 sequences are SGHVS and FNYEAQ. This CDR3 comprises 15 residues. Trimming cost V 1 base and J 1 base, with 10 bases left between them. The CDR3, as DNA: TGTGCCAGCAGCTTAGACGGGGGCCCCCAAGAGACCCAGTACTTC. Translated: CASSLDGGPQETQYF.

The chain is built from TRBV7-8 and TRBJ1-5; no clear D gene. The CDR3 loop spans 15 amino acids. Trimming pared 1 base from V and 1 base from J, leaving 8 bases between. From germline, CDR1 is SGHVS and CDR2 FQNEAQ. The DNA for the CDR3 is TGTGCCAGCAGCTTAGGTAGTCTGAGCAATCAGCCCCAGCATTTT. It encodes CASSLGSLSNQPQHF.

The chain combines TRBV7-3 with TRBJ2-1; the D gene is possibly TRBD2 (7 bases). CDR1 and CDR2 from the germline V gene are SGHTA and FQGTGA. CDR3 length: 16 residues. V lost 5 bases and J lost 5, with 19 bases in between. The DNA for the CDR3 is TGTGCCAGCAGCCTTAGAGGGGGGGAGGCCCACAATGAGCAGTTCTTC. Encoded protein: CASSLRGGEAHNEQFF.

The V call is TRBV20-1, the J call TRBJ2-5; 9 bases map to TRBD2. The CDR3 loop spans 14 amino acids. Trimming cost V 3 bases and J 2 bases; bases outside gene matches: 4. Germline values: CDR1 DFQATT, CDR2 SNEGSKA (reference sequence). This chain's CDR3 is CSASASGVQETQYF. CDR3 coding DNA: TGCAGTGCTAGCGCTAGCGGGGTTCAAGAGACCCAGTACTTC.

Details on this clonotype: The junction departs from germline at one end; a sequencing error may be responsible. The gene calls are TRBV9 and TRBJ2-3, with 9 bases matching TRBD2. The germline gives CDR1 SGDLS, CDR2 YYNGEE. There are 22 residues in the CDR3. CDR3 nucleotides: TGCGCCAGCAGCGTACGAGCTCTGGCGGGAGGGCGAGGCTTGTTTAGCACAGATACGCAGTATTTT. This translates into CASSVRALAGGRGLFSTDTQYF.

The DNA of the CDR3 is TGTGCCAGCAGGGGACTAGCGGGGGGCCCCTACGAGCAGTACTTC. It is translated as CASRGLAGGPYEQYF. The chain employs TRBV7-2 and TRBJ2-7; 15 bases map to TRBD2. This CDR3 is built from 15 residues. V shed 6 bases and J 2 bases; nucleotides not matched to a gene: 2. Germline CDR1 reads SGHTA; CDR2 reads FQGNSA. Full variable domain (rest looked up from reference TRBV7-2 and TRBJ2-7): GAGVSQSPSNKVTEKGKDVELRCDPISGHTALYWYRQSLGQGLEFLIYFQGNSAPDKSGLPSDRFSAERTGGSVSTLTIQRTQQEDSAVYLCASRGLAGGPYEQYFGPGTRLTVT.

V gene TRBV7-9 combines with J gene TRBJ1-4, with D hard to call. This CDR3 is 15 amino acids long. CDR1 and CDR2 from the germline V gene are SEHNR and FQNEAQ (reference sequence). Trimming took off 2 bases at V and 8 bases at J, with 15 bases between the two ends. As DNA, the CDR3 is TGTGCCAGCAGCTTACCCATGGGTGAATCGGAAAAACTGTTTTTT. Translated: CASSLPMGESEKLFF.

The table lists this clonotype with a few counts. The chain couples TRBV25-1 to TRBJ2-3; the D is unclear. The ends were cut back, 2 bases at V and 5 bases at J, with 5 bases in the middle. Germline CDR1 reads MGHDK; CDR2 reads SYGVNS. This CDR3 is 12 amino acids long. CDR3 DNA: TGTGCCAGCAGTGAACTCATAGATACGCAGTATTTT. It yields the protein CASSELIDTQYF.

V gene TRBV14 combines with J gene TRBJ2-7; TRBD2 agrees at 8 bases. The CDR3 sequence is 15 residues long. Trimming cost V 4 bases and J 12 bases; bases outside gene matches: 17. CDR1 SGHDN and CDR2 FVKESK come from the germline V gene. The CDR3 DNA reads TGTGCCAGCAGCCCTGGGACTAGAGTGGAAGAGACCCGGTACTTC. Translation gives CASSPGTRVEETRYF.

This clonotype was observed a few times. The chain employs TRBV12-3 or TRBV12-4 and TRBJ2-3; TRBD2 might be the D (5 bases). The CDR3 consists of 13 residues. The ends were cut back, 8 bases at V and 6 bases at J, with 15 bases in the middle. For the CDR3, the DNA is TGTGCCAGCGCCAGCGGCGGTCGGGATACGCAGTATTTT. Encoded protein: CASASGGRDTQYF.

This chain uses TRBV5-5 with TRBJ2-1; 7 bases line up with TRBD2. The V gene end was trimmed by 2 bases and the J gene end by 4 bases; junction bases not matched to a gene: 12. CDR3 length equals 17 residues. The germline CDR1 and CDR2 sequences are SGHKS and YYEKEE (reference sequence). CDR3 amino acids: CASSFGGGIGFYNEQFF. Written as DNA, the CDR3 is TGTGCCAGCAGCTTCGGCGGGGGAATTGGCTTTTACAATGAGCAGTTCTTC.

V and J are TRBV10-3 and TRBJ1-5; TRBD1 matches at 9 bases. The CDR3 sequence is 15 residues long. Germline V gene sequence: CDR1 ENHRY, CDR2 SYGVKD. Trimming removed 6 bases from V and 1 base from J; junction bases left unmatched: 4. Here the CDR3 reads CAISPTGGSNQPQHF. CDR3 DNA sequence: TGTGCCATCAGCCCGACAGGGGGAAGCAATCAGCCCCAGCATTTT.

V and J are TRBV9 and TRBJ2-7; 11 bases are a match to TRBD2. From germline, CDR1 is SGDLS and CDR2 YYNGEE. The junction had 5 bases not matched to a gene; V was cut back by 0 bases and J by 3 bases. This CDR3 comprises 16 residues. CDR3 in DNA: TGTGCCAGCAGCGTAGCGCCTAGCGGGGGGTTCTACGAGCAGTACTTC. Its protein is CASSVAPSGGFYEQYF.

This clonotype was detected a few times. V is TRBV20-1 and J is TRBJ2-3; D unclear. Germline CDR1 DFQATT, CDR2 SNEGSKA (reference sequence). CDR3 length equals 14 residues. V dropped 1 base and J dropped 4 bases, with 12 bases sitting between them. CDR3 protein: CSARGERRPDTQYF. DNA for the CDR3: TGCAGTGCTAGAGGCGAGCGTCGCCCAGATACGCAGTATTTT.

A few counts support this clonotype. The J gene is TRBJ2-1, the V gene TRBV7-9, with D perhaps given as TRBD1 or TRBD2 (5 bases each). Trimming shortened V by 5 bases and J by 8 bases, and 13 bases separated the two germline ends. CDR1 and CDR2 from the germline V gene are SEHNR and FQNEAQ (reference sequence). CDR3 size: 13 residues. CDR3 sequence (DNA): TGTGCCAGCAGCGGGGGACCTCTCGATGAGCAGTTCTTC. Translated, it gives CASSGGPLDEQFF.

This clonotype was seen a few times. CDR3 in DNA: TGTGCCAGCAGCCCAACAGGGTTGCGCTACAATGAGCAGTTCTTC. This encodes CASSPTGLRYNEQFF. V and J are TRBV7-2 and TRBJ2-1; the D gene is possibly TRBD1 (6 bases). The V end lost 5 bases, the J end lost 3 bases, and 14 bases lay between the germline ends. The length of the CDR3 is 15 residues. Germline CDR1 is SGHTA and CDR2 is FQGNSA.

The V gene is TRBV6-1, the J gene TRBJ1-1; D remains ambiguous. This CDR3 region has 14 residues. The germline V gene encodes CDR1 MNHNS and CDR2 SASEGT. With 0 bases removed from V and 1 base from J, the gap between germline ends came to 6 bases. The CDR3 region is CASSEARRNTEAFF. The CDR3 DNA reads as TGTGCCAGCAGTGAAGCAAGGAGGAACACTGAAGCTTTCTTT.

This clonotype appeared a few times. One end of the junction fails to match germline, which may point to a read error. V and J are TRBV7-7 and TRBJ2-7; the D is unclear. Germline CDR1 is SSHAT and CDR2 is FNYEAQ (reference sequence). This CDR3 has 14 amino acids. The CDR3 nucleotides are TGTGCTAGCAGCTTAGGCCCGTCTGGCTACGAGCAGTACTTC. Residues: CASSLGPSGYEQYF.

The chain links TRBV29-1 to TRBJ2-5; the match to TRBD1 covers 7 bases. CDR1 is SQVTM and CDR2 is ANQGSEA in the germline V gene. This CDR3 contains 12 residues. J lost 5 bases, V lost 8 bases, and 8 bases had no gene match. The CDR3 nucleotides are TGCAGCACCGAAGGGGGCTTTGAGACCCAGTACTTC. Protein sequence: CSTEGGFETQYF.

This chain joins TRBV11-2 and TRBJ2-1; D is possibly TRBD1 (5 bases). CDR1 SGHAT and CDR2 FQNNGV come from the germline V gene. V lost 5 bases and J lost 6, with 14 bases in between. The CDR3 covers 14 residues. The CDR3 here is CASSDETACNEQFF. The CDR3 DNA sequence: TGTGCCAGCAGCGATGAGACAGCCTGCAATGAGCAGTTCTTC.

This clonotype was seen a few times. V is TRBV6-6 and J is TRBJ2-7; 7 bases map to TRBD2. With 6 bases clipped from V and 3 bases from J, the junction kept 11 bases outside the gene matches. The CDR3 loop spans 15 amino acids. The germline CDR1 and CDR2 sequences are MNHNY and SVGAGI (reference sequence). The CDR3 here is CASRVTGGEGYEQYF. The CDR3 nucleotides are TGTGCCAGCAGAGTTACTGGAGGGGAGGGCTACGAGCAGTACTTC.

The gene calls are TRBV12-3 or TRBV12-4 and TRBJ2-3, with 12 bases lining up with TRBD2. Trimming took 6 bases from V and 0 from J; bases not matched to a gene: 10. The length of the CDR3 is 18 residues. In DNA form, the CDR3 reads TGTGCCAGCAGGCCAGGACTAGCGGGGCGACTTAGCACAGATACGCAGTATTTT. This gives the protein CASRPGLAGRLSTDTQYF.

This chain connects TRBV7-9 to TRBJ2-7, with D hard to call. The CDR3 loop spans 16 amino acids. With 5 bases removed from V and 2 bases from J, the gap between germline ends came to 19 bases. From germline, CDR1 is SEHNR and CDR2 FQNEAQ (reference sequence). CDR3 sequence (DNA): TGTGCCAGCAGCCCGAAGCCACTTGTTGGGACCTACGAGCAGTACTTC. Its translation: CASSPKPLVGTYEQYF.

This chain connects TRBV7-8 to TRBJ2-1; D assignment may be TRBD1 or TRBD2 (5 bases each). CDR1 and CDR2 (germline): SGHVS, FQNEAQ. This CDR3 has 16 residues. The V gene lost 2 bases and the J gene lost 5 bases, with 16 bases spanning the gap. CDR3 protein: CASSLSRGLTHNEQFF. The CDR3 bases are TGTGCCAGCAGCTTATCGAGGGGCTTGACACACAATGAGCAGTTCTTC.

This clonotype turned up a few times. The chain employs TRBV6-1 and TRBJ2-7; 9 bases are shared with TRBD1. J gave up 1 base and V 1 base, and 2 bases lay outside the gene matches. This CDR3 is 15 amino acids long. Germline loops: CDR1 MNHNS, CDR2 SASEGT. The CDR3 DNA is TGTGCCAGCAGTGAAGGGACAGGGGATTCCTACGAGCAGTACTTC. The encoded protein is CASSEGTGDSYEQYF.

This clonotype appeared a few times. The chain is built from TRBV7-9 and TRBJ2-7, with 7 bases aligning to TRBD1. The junction had 8 bases not matched to a gene; V was cut back by 3 bases and J by 0 bases. Germline loops: CDR1 SEHNR, CDR2 FQNEAQ (reference sequence). This CDR3 contains 16 residues. As DNA, the CDR3 is TGTGCCAGCAGCTTCAGCCGGGACAGACCCTCCTACGAGCAGTACTTC. Translation gives CASSFSRDRPSYEQYF. Drawing the rest from reference TRBV7-9 and TRBJ2-7, the complete variable domain is DTGVSQNPRHKITKRGQNVTFRCDPISEHNRLYWYRQTLGQGPEFLTYFQNEAQLEKSRLLSDRFSAERPKGSFSTLEIQRTEQGDSAMYLCASSFSRDRPSYEQYFGPGTRLTVT.

In this sample, this clonotype turned up a few times. The chain couples TRBV6-5 to TRBJ2-5; D is tentatively TRBD1 or TRBD2 (5 bases each). CDR3 length: 11 amino acids. V gave up 10 bases and J gave up 4 bases, with 10 bases separating them. CDR1 is MNHEY, CDR2 SVGAGI, per germline. CDR3 sequence reads: CATLGAETQYF. CDR3 nucleotide sequence: TGTGCCACTCTCGGGGCAGAGACCCAGTACTTC.

The chain has TRBV5-1 and TRBJ2-5, with 7 nucleotides matching TRBD1. Unmatched junction bases numbered 8, after V lost 4 bases and J lost 5 bases. Germline V gene sequence: CDR1 SGHRS, CDR2 YFSETQ. The length of the CDR3 is 14 residues. The CDR3 is CASSTRTGSETQYF. The CDR3 nucleotides are TGCGCCAGCAGCACCAGGACAGGTTCCGAGACCCAGTACTTC.

This chain links TRBV5-5 with TRBJ2-1, with 13 positions matching TRBD2. Trimming took 2 bases from V and 2 from J; bases not matched to a gene: 10. Looked up from germline, CDR1 is SGHKS and CDR2 is YYEKEE (reference sequence). There are 19 residues in the CDR3. The CDR3 sequence: CASSFAGTSGAGAYNEQFF. The CDR3 region has the DNA TGTGCCAGCAGCTTCGCCGGGACTAGCGGGGCTGGGGCCTACAATGAGCAGTTCTTC.